Listed below are T cell receptor beta chains from one sample, sequenced in a study of tumor-infiltrating lymphocytes in oesophageal squamous cell carcinoma. Each CDR3 protein is one row after TCRdb ran MiXCR on the PCR reads. Of 10,000 to 14,000 distinct CDR3 sequences listed, roughly 60% are singletons. Material: esophageal tumor tissue. The receptors derive from a male donor with esophageal squamous cell carcinoma. Each CDR3 is given with its conserved first and last residue. A D gene is named only where the DNA matches it firmly. Expanded clones get a size class; other rows say once, few or many, or leave the size out.

V,size,D,J,CDR3,DNA
TRBV28,-,-,TRBJ2-3,CASSLGGGTRLTDTQYF,TGTGCCAGCAGTTTAGGGGGGGGGACAAGGCTCACAGATACGCAGTATTTT
TRBV27,many,-,TRBJ2-3,CASSWQGYTDTQYF,TGTGCCAGCAGTTGGCAGGGGTACACAGATACGCAGTATTTT
TRBV7-6,once,-,TRBJ2-1,CASSLKGGLSSYNEQFF,TGTGCCAGCAGCTTAAAGGGGGGTTTAAGCTCCTACAATGAGCAGTTCTTC
TRBV7-2,few,-,TRBJ1-2,CASSKFRDDTAGYTF,TGTGCCAGCAGCAAATTCCGGGACGATACGGCGGGCTACACCTTC
TRBV7-2,-,TRBD2,TRBJ2-1,CASSLGTSGSDEQFF,TGTGCCAGCAGCTTAGGGACTAGCGGGAGCGATGAGCAGTTCTTC
TRBV24-1,-,-,TRBJ1-4,CATSDTYSGEKLFF,TGTGCCACCAGTGATACCTACAGTGGTGAAAAACTGTTTTTT
TRBV7-2,-,-,TRBJ2-1,CASRTRGSSYNEQFF,TGTGCCAGCAGGACAAGGGGGAGCTCCTACAATGAGCAGTTCTTC
TRBV6-6,-,-,TRBJ1-2,CASSYSSGEGGDYGYTF,TGTGCCAGCAGTTACTCGTCGGGTGAGGGGGGAGACTATGGCTACACCTTC
TRBV7-3,-,TRBD2,TRBJ2-1,CASSLRGGRDNEQFF,TGTGCCAGCAGCCTGAGAGGCGGGAGGGACAATGAGCAGTTCTTC
TRBV19,-,TRBD2,TRBJ2-1,CATRRERGSYNEQFF,TGTGCCACCCGAAGAGAACGCGGGAGCTACAATGAGCAGTTCTTC
TRBV28,many,-,TRBJ2-6,CASSFRLISGANVLTF,TGTGCCAGCAGTTTCAGGCTTATCTCTGGGGCCAACGTCCTGACTTTC
TRBV29-1,many,TRBD1,TRBJ2-1,CSARTGGNEQFF,TGCAGCGCCAGGACAGGGGGGAATGAGCAGTTCTTC
TRBV5-6,-,-,TRBJ2-5,CASSLVRDQETQYF,TGTGCCAGCAGCTTGGTAAGAGACCAAGAGACCCAGTACTTC
TRBV6-6,-,-,TRBJ2-3,CASSVRDTQYF,TGTGCCAGCAGTGTGCGAGATACGCAGTATTTT
TRBV7-9,-,-,TRBJ2-1,CASAADLVVTEQFF,TGTGCCAGCGCCGCAGACCTCGTTGTTACTGAGCAGTTCTTC
TRBV5-1,-,TRBD1,TRBJ2-7,CASSWGLGQGNYEQYF,TGCGCCAGCAGCTGGGGGCTGGGACAGGGGAACTACGAGCAGTACTTC
TRBV11-2,-,-,TRBJ2-7,CASSSRRSFGSSYEQYF,TGTGCCAGCAGCTCACGGAGATCCTTTGGGAGCTCCTACGAGCAGTACTTC
TRBV7-2,-,-,TRBJ2-7,CASSLDPVTYEQYF,TGTGCCAGCAGCTTAGACCCAGTTACCTACGAGCAGTACTTC
TRBV7-2,-,TRBD2,TRBJ2-1,CASSQTSGPMDEQFF,TGTGCCAGCAGCCAGACTAGCGGGCCCATGGATGAGCAGTTCTTC
TRBV7-2,-,-,TRBJ2-1,CASSLGQAHNEQFF,TGTGCCAGCAGCTTAGGGCAGGCCCACAATGAGCAGTTCTTC
TRBV7-2,-,TRBD1,TRBJ1-1,CASRGQSTNTEAFF,TGTGCCAGCAGGGGACAGTCTACGAACACTGAAGCTTTCTTT
TRBV9,few,TRBD2,TRBJ2-1,CASSLGLEWGNEQFF,TGTGCCAGCAGCCTCGGACTAGAGTGGGGCAATGAGCAGTTCTTC
TRBV7-6,-,-,TRBJ2-5,CASSLVIQETQYF,TGTGCCAGCAGCTTAGTGATCCAAGAGACCCAGTACTTC
TRBV5-1,-,TRBD2,TRBJ2-1,CASSSTSGFSYEQFF,TGCGCCAGCAGCTCGACTAGCGGATTCTCCTACGAGCAGTTCTTC
TRBV7-2,-,TRBD1,TRBJ2-1,CASSSNTGGGKFF,TGTGCCAGCAGCTCCAATACAGGGGGAGGTAAGTTCTTC
TRBV7-2,-,-,TRBJ2-5,CASSLGVGGDQETQYF,TGTGCCAGCAGCTTAGGCGTAGGTGGGGACCAAGAGACCCAGTACTTC
TRBV7-8,many,-,TRBJ2-3,CASSSLASQRADTQYF,TGTGCCAGCAGCTCACTAGCTAGCCAACGGGCAGATACGCAGTATTTT
TRBV12-3/TRBV12-4,large,-,TRBJ2-1,CASSLAVRREQFF,TGTGCCAGCAGTTTAGCAGTTCGGAGGGAGCAGTTCTTC
TRBV7-8,few,-,TRBJ2-7,CASSLYAQGNYEQYF,TGTGCCAGCAGCTTGTATGCCCAGGGTAACTACGAGCAGTACTTC
TRBV12-3/TRBV12-4,-,TRBD1,TRBJ2-7,CASSLWDRETESYEQYF,TGTGCCAGCAGTTTATGGGACAGGGAAACGGAATCCTACGAGCAGTACTTC
TRBV28,-,TRBD2,TRBJ2-1,CASSLGGGHSYNEQFF,TGTGCCAGCAGTTTAGGCGGGGGGCACTCCTACAATGAGCAGTTCTTC
TRBV28,once,-,TRBJ2-7,CASSLSGTYEQYF,TGTGCCAGCAGTTTAAGCGGCACCTACGAGCAGTACTTC
TRBV6-6,many,TRBD2,TRBJ2-7,CASSYFGTSGTSSYEQYF,TGTGCCAGCAGTTACTTCGGGACTAGCGGGACTAGCTCCTACGAGCAGTACTTC
TRBV7-9,-,-,TRBJ2-7,CASTPGLYTYEQYF,TGTGCCAGCACACCGGGACTTTACACCTACGAGCAGTACTTC
TRBV7-2,few,-,TRBJ2-7,CASSPRVSYEQYF,TGTGCCAGCAGCCCCCGGGTGTCCTACGAGCAGTACTTC
TRBV7-3,-,TRBD2,TRBJ2-3,CASSKTSGSGVDTQYF,TGTGCCAGCAGCAAGACTAGCGGGAGCGGGGTAGATACGCAGTATTTT
TRBV7-6,-,TRBD2,TRBJ2-5,CASSLRAGGTTGELYF,TGTGCCAGCAGCTTAAGGGCGGGAGGAACGACCGGGGAGCTGTACTTC
TRBV7-3,-,TRBD2,TRBJ2-1,CASSLVGLAGGNEQFF,TGTGCCAGCAGCTTAGTCGGACTAGCGGGCGGCAATGAGCAGTTCTTC
TRBV6-1,medium-sized,-,TRBJ1-1,CASSEAAGLGTEAFF,TGTGCCAGCAGTGAAGCGGCGGGTTTGGGGACTGAAGCTTTCTTT
TRBV7-6,few,-,TRBJ1-2,CASRVDYYGYTF,TGTGCCAGCAGGGTAGACTACTATGGCTACACCTTC
TRBV7-9,medium-sized,-,TRBJ1-2,CASSLLGGPSYGYTF,TGTGCCAGCAGCTTACTGGGGGGCCCAAGCTATGGCTACACCTTC
TRBV12-3/TRBV12-4,medium-sized,-,TRBJ2-2,CASRPGLLVVGELFF,TGTGCCAGCAGGCCGGGACTTTTGGTCGTCGGGGAGCTGTTTTTT
TRBV24-1,-,TRBD1,TRBJ2-7,CATGTGVNEQYF,TGTGCCACGGGGACAGGGGTTAACGAGCAGTACTTC
TRBV7-6,-,TRBD1,TRBJ2-1,CASSETGPYNEQFF,TGTGCCAGCAGCGAGACAGGGCCCTACAATGAGCAGTTCTTC
TRBV7-6,-,-,TRBJ2-7,CASSLSWRSSYEQYF,TGTGCCAGCAGCTTAAGCTGGAGGAGCTCCTACGAGCAGTACTTC
TRBV7-3,-,-,TRBJ2-2,CASSPVGTGELFF,TGTGCCAGCAGCCCTGTTGGCACCGGGGAGCTGTTTTTT
TRBV7-3,once,-,TRBJ2-1,CASSLNYYNEQFF,TGTGCCAGCAGCTTAAACTATTACAATGAGCAGTTCTTC
TRBV28,-,-,TRBJ1-2,CASSGPYGYTF,TGTGCCAGCAGTGGACCCTATGGCTACACCTTC
TRBV7-3,-,-,TRBJ1-2,CASSLYGGNYGYTF,TGTGCCAGCAGCTTATACGGCGGAAACTATGGCTACACCTTC
TRBV7-2,few,TRBD1,TRBJ1-1,CASSFGGQGLNTEAFF,TGTGCCAGCAGCTTCGGGGGACAGGGATTGAACACTGAAGCTTTCTTT
TRBV7-2,-,-,TRBJ2-3,CASSFYGRVPDTQYF,TGTGCCAGCAGCTTTTACGGAAGGGTTCCAGATACGCAGTATTTT
TRBV28,-,-,TRBJ1-4,CASSSYEKLFF,TGTGCCAGCAGTTCCTACGAAAAACTGTTTTTT
TRBV7-2,once,-,TRBJ1-2,CASSRQGNLPHYTF,TGTGCCAGCAGCCGTCAGGGCAATTTACCCCACTACACCTTC
TRBV7-2,-,TRBD2,TRBJ2-1,CASSRGLAGGSEQFF,TGTGCCAGCAGCCGGGGACTAGCGGGAGGAAGTGAGCAGTTCTTC
TRBV6-1,-,-,TRBJ1-2,CASSGSRNYGYTF,TGTGCCAGCAGTGGTAGTAGGAACTATGGCTACACCTTC